This TCR beta chain is from a study of T cell responses to AZD1222 COVID-19 vaccine. From germline, CDR1 is SGDLS and CDR2 YYNGEE. V lost 0 bases and J lost 4, with 10 bases in between. The CDR3 has 14 amino acids. In its sample, this clone was seen a few times. The target antigen is unknown. Notes on the study in general: As reported, nearly half of all spike-specific TCRs target variant regions that are unmutated. In all cases, repertoires were sampled only after the peak T cell response. Baseline seropositivity occurred in only six or seven AZD1222 recipients.

The repertoire was sequenced with immunoSEQ multiplex PCR; TCRdb's copy has only in-frame clones and lacks some. This sample has approximately 120,000 clones; approximately 88% occur once, and the top ten carry around 30%. The receptor was isolated from an adult in good health. The rearrangement links TRBV9 to TRBJ1-1; D is unclear. The sample was peripheral blood, taken on day 0 of AZD1222 vaccination. The CDR3 region is CASSVELGSTEAFF. CDR3 nucleotides: TGTGCCAGCAGCGTAGAGCTGGGGAGCACTGAAGCTTTCTTT.